These T cell receptor beta chains were read from a single sample in a study of identical twins. TCRdb reprocessed the 5' RACE reads with MiXCR, giving one entry per CDR3 protein. This table holds 200,000 to 300,000 distinct CDR3 sequences, roughly 7.5% found once. This sample also belongs to another study, concerning yellow fever vaccine responses in identical twins.

Sequenced material: CD8+ T cells sorted from blood. All receptors derive from a woman aged 18-30 years in good health. Both conserved end residues are part of each CDR3. Fields, in order: D gene, J gene, V gene, clone size, CDR3 protein, CDR3 DNA. D genes are given only for firm matches. For some rows the clone size is stated as once, few or many, or as a class when expanded; others skip it.

D: TRBD1; J: TRBJ1-2; V: TRBV27; size: many; CDR3: CASSKSTGGRYGYTF; DNA: TGTGCCAGCAGTAAATCGACAGGGGGCCGGTATGGCTACACCTTC
D: NA; J: TRBJ1-1; V: TRBV7-3; size: NA; CDR3: CASSLSGGMNTEAFF; DNA: TGTGCCAGCAGCTTATCTGGCGGGATGAACACTGAAGCTTTCTTT
D: NA; J: TRBJ2-1; V: TRBV5-1; size: few; CDR3: CASSLKGQRGLTSSYNEQFF; DNA: TGCGCCAGCAGCTTGAAGGGACAGCGGGGTCTTACGAGCTCCTACAATGAGCAGTTCTTC
D: NA; J: TRBJ2-2; V: TRBV10-1; size: many; CDR3: CASSEGPTGELFF; DNA: TGCGCCAGCAGTGAGGGACCCACCGGGGAGCTGTTTTTT
D: TRBD2; J: TRBJ2-1; V: TRBV12-3/TRBV12-4; size: many; CDR3: CASSPGLAGVGSEQFF; DNA: TGTGCCAGCAGCCCCGGACTAGCGGGAGTGGGTAGTGAGCAGTTCTTC
D: NA; J: TRBJ2-1; V: TRBV19; size: NA; CDR3: CASGDRIYNEQFF; DNA: TGTGCCAGTGGCGACAGGATTTACAATGAGCAGTTCTTC
D: NA; J: TRBJ1-2; V: TRBV12-3/TRBV12-4; size: many; CDR3: CASSSLGQGHYGYTF; DNA: TGTGCCAGCAGTTCATTGGGGCAGGGCCACTATGGCTACACCTTC
D: NA; J: TRBJ1-2; V: TRBV4-1; size: few; CDR3: CASSQVNDPSYGYTF; DNA: TGCGCCAGCAGCCAAGTCAACGACCCTAGCTATGGCTACACCTTC
D: TRBD2; J: TRBJ2-7; V: TRBV24-1; size: many; CDR3: CATSDSGLAGYEQYF; DNA: TGTGCCACCAGTGATTCGGGACTAGCGGGATACGAGCAGTACTTC
D: TRBD2; J: TRBJ2-1; V: TRBV12-5; size: NA; CDR3: CASGLPRGTSGRNEQFF; DNA: TGTGCTAGTGGTTTGCCCCGAGGGACTAGCGGGCGGAATGAGCAGTTCTTC
D: NA; J: TRBJ1-2; V: TRBV21-1; size: many; CDR3: CASIKGGYGYTF; DNA: TGTGCCAGCATCAAGGGGGGATATGGCTACACCTTC
D: NA; J: TRBJ2-4; V: TRBV28; size: few; CDR3: CASTRANIQYF; DNA: TGTGCCAGCACGCGGGCGAACATTCAGTACTTC
D: NA; J: TRBJ2-7; V: TRBV11-2; size: few; CDR3: CASSLARPSYEQYF; DNA: TGTGCCAGCAGCTTAGCCCGGCCATCCTACGAGCAGTACTTC
D: NA; J: TRBJ2-1; V: TRBV14; size: few; CDR3: CASSQDWGGTADEQFF; DNA: TGTGCCAGCAGCCAAGATTGGGGAGGGACAGCGGATGAGCAGTTCTTC
D: TRBD2; J: TRBJ2-2; V: TRBV28; size: NA; CDR3: CASSPGGIGELFF; DNA: TGTGCCAGCAGTCCGGGGGGGATCGGGGAGCTGTTTTTT
D: TRBD1; J: TRBJ1-2; V: TRBV7-8; size: many; CDR3: CASSLAVDRMRGYTF; DNA: TGTGCCAGCAGCTTAGCAGTGGACAGGATGAGGGGCTACACCTTC
D: TRBD2; J: TRBJ2-7; V: TRBV3-1; size: NA; CDR3: CASSQASGTSYEQYF; DNA: TGTGCCAGCAGCCAAGCTAGCGGGACTTCCTACGAGCAGTACTTC
D: NA; J: TRBJ2-3; V: TRBV20-1; size: many; CDR3: CSARDHHTDTQYF; DNA: TGCAGTGCTAGAGACCACCACACAGATACGCAGTATTTT
D: NA; J: TRBJ2-3; V: TRBV5-8; size: NA; CDR3: CASNNWGTRTDTQYF; DNA: TGTGCCAGCAACAACTGGGGGACCCGCACAGATACGCAGTATTTT
D: TRBD1; J: TRBJ2-1; V: TRBV14; size: NA; CDR3: CASSQRDSYNEQFF; DNA: TGTGCCAGCAGCCAAAGGGACAGTTACAATGAGCAGTTCTTC
D: NA; J: TRBJ2-3; V: TRBV29-1; size: few; CDR3: CSVESVGGGDTQYF; DNA: TGCAGCGTTGAGTCGGTTGGAGGGGGCGATACGCAGTATTTT
D: TRBD2; J: TRBJ2-4; V: TRBV12-3/TRBV12-4; size: NA; CDR3: CASSLGTTSGTKNIQYF; DNA: TGTGCCAGCAGTTTAGGGACAACTAGCGGAACCAAAAACATTCAGTACTTC